The 11 T cell receptor beta chains below all came from one sample that was sequenced in a study of control samples from healthy donors and cancer patients. Measured with immunoSEQ multiplex PCR; TCRdb has only the in-frame clones, and not every one. This sample has fewer than 120,000 clones, with approximately 88% found just once. Source material: PBMCs. Receptors were obtained from a woman aged 55-69 years with lung cancer.

This sequence joins TRBV11-3 and TRBJ2-7; tentatively, D is TRBD1 (6 bases). Germline CDR1 SGHNT, CDR2 YENEEA. With 7 bases removed from V and 2 bases from J, the gap between germline ends came to 21 bases. The CDR3 length is 16 residues. Here the CDR3 reads CASNPGAGEKTYEQYF. The DNA of the CDR3 is TGTGCCAGCAACCCTGGGGCAGGGGAGAAAACCTACGAGCAGTACTTC. The full variable domain, with the rest looked up from reference TRBV11-3 and TRBJ2-7, is EAGVVQSPRYKIIEKKQPVAFWCNPISGHNTLYWYLQNLGQGPELLIRYENEEAVDDSQLPKDRFSAERLKGVDSTLKIQPAELGDSAVYLCASNPGAGEKTYEQYFGPGTRLTVT.

The chain is built from TRBV9 and TRBJ1-2; 11 nucleotides agree with TRBD1. There are 18 residues in the CDR3. Unmatched junction bases numbered 13, after V lost 3 bases and J lost 3 bases. Germline V gene sequence: CDR1 SGDLS, CDR2 YYNGEE. The DNA for the CDR3 is TGTGCCAGCAGCGACGGGGGACAGGGGGAGCTCATTCACTATGGCTACACCTTC. It specifies CASSDGGQGELIHYGYTF.

The chain links TRBV29-1 to TRBJ1-5; tentative D call: TRBD1 (5 bases). The CDR3 totals 14 residues. Germline V gene lookup returns CDR1 SQVTM and CDR2 ANQGSEA. V lost 7 bases and J lost 7, with 20 bases in between. Here the CDR3 DNA reads TGCAGCGCCTCAAAGGGACGGGGTCTCCAGCCCCAGCATTTT. It is translated as CSASKGRGLQPQHF.

The chain couples TRBV18 to TRBJ2-7; TRBD1 agrees at 7 bases. V gave up 2 bases and J gave up 6 bases; unmatched junction bases: 10. The CDR3 is 15 residues long. Germline V gene data show CDR1 as KGHSH and CDR2 as LQKENI. The CDR3 spells CASSPTGTASTEQYF. CDR3 bases: TGTGCCAGCTCACCAACCGGGACAGCCAGCACCGAGCAGTACTTC.

This clone was counted once. This sequence joins TRBV7-8 and TRBJ2-7, with 10 nucleotides matching TRBD2. CDR3 size: 19 residues. From germline, CDR1 is SGHVS and CDR2 FQNEAQ. The V segment lost 4 bases and the J segment 1 base; nucleotides outside the gene matches: 16. CDR3 sequence reads: CASSWRQGTASGSSYEQYF. CDR3 in DNA: TGTGCCAGCAGCTGGCGACAGGGTACTGCTAGCGGGAGTTCCTACGAGCAGTACTTC.

This chain connects TRBV3-1 (or the pseudogene TRBV3-2) to TRBJ2-7; D is unclear. V was shortened by 6 bases and J by 0 bases, with 3 bases between the two germline ends. Per the germline V gene, CDR1 is LGHDT and CDR2 is YNNKEL (reference sequence). The CDR3 runs 11 residues. The CDR3 DNA reads TGTGCCAGCAGTTTCTCCTACGAGCAGTACTTC. This translates into CASSFSYEQYF.

The J gene is TRBJ2-1, the V gene TRBV7-2; 12 positions agree with TRBD2. J was trimmed by 3 bases and V by 8 bases; bases with no gene match: 5. In germline, CDR1 is SGHTA, CDR2 FQGNSA. The CDR3 sequence is 15 residues long. CDR3 sequence reads: CASSTTSGSYNEQFF. CDR3 sequence (DNA): TGTGCCAGCTCTACGACTAGCGGGAGCTACAATGAGCAGTTCTTC. The whole variable domain, remainder taken from reference TRBV7-2 and TRBJ2-1, is GAGVSQSPSNKVTEKGKDVELRCDPISGHTALYWYRQSLGQGLEFLIYFQGNSAPDKSGLPSDRFSAERTGGSVSTLTIQRTQQEDSAVYLCASSTTSGSYNEQFFGPGTRLTVL.

This rearrangement joins TRBV3-1 (or the pseudogene TRBV3-2) to TRBJ1-5, with D possibly matching TRBD1 (6 bases). This CDR3 contains 14 residues. The V gene's germline CDR1 is LGHDT and CDR2 YNNKEL (reference sequence). V was trimmed by 1 base and J by 5 bases, leaving 9 bases between them. In nucleotides, the CDR3 is TGTGCCAGCAGCCAAGGGTCAGGGGATCAGCCCCAGCATTTT. Its translation: CASSQGSGDQPQHF.

The V gene is TRBV27, the J gene TRBJ2-3; D unclear. Trimming stripped 1 base from V and 0 bases from J, with 8 bases between. Germline V gene data show CDR1 as MNHEY and CDR2 as SMNVEV (reference sequence). This CDR3 has 15 amino acids. DNA of the CDR3: TGTGCCAGCAGTTTATACAGAACTAGCACAGATACGCAGTATTTT. It specifies CASSLYRTSTDTQYF.

This chain connects TRBV6-6 to TRBJ1-1, with D perhaps matching TRBD1 (5 bases). V was clipped by 6 bases and J by 3 bases, with 14 bases between them. The CDR3 is 14 residues long. Per germline, CDR1 MNHNY and CDR2 SVGAGI (reference sequence). The CDR3 reads CASSDLPGDTEAFF. The CDR3 DNA is TGTGCCAGCAGCGACCTCCCGGGGGACACTGAAGCTTTCTTT.

V usage is TRBV7-8 and J usage is TRBJ1-1; D is possibly TRBD1 (5 bases). V shed 2 bases and J shed 1 base, with 8 bases lying between them. Germline V gene sequence: CDR1 SGHVS, CDR2 FQNEAQ. The CDR3 is 14 amino acids. The CDR3 nucleotides read TGTGCCAGCAGCTTACCGGGGGGGAACACTGAAGCTTTCTTT. Amino acid sequence: CASSLPGGNTEAFF.